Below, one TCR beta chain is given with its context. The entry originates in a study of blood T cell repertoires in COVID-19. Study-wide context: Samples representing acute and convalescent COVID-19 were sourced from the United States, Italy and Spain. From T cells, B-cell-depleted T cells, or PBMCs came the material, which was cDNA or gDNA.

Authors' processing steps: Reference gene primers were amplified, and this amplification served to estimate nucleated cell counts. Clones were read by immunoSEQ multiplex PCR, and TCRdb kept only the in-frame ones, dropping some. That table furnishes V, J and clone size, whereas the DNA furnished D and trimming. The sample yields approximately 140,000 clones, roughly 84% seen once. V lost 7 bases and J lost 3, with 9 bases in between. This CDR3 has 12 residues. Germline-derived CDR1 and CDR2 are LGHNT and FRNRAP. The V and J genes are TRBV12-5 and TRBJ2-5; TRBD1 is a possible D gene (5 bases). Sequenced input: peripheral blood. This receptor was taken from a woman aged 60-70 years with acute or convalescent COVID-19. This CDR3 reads CASAVREETQYF. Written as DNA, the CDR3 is TGTGCTAGTGCCGTCAGGGAAGAGACCCAGTACTTC.